This T cell receptor (beta chain) was obtained from a study of T cells after yellow fever vaccination. Study-level background: Fractions of limited cellularity were prepared by means of SMART-Seq v4 Ultra Low Input.

The J segment lost 7 bases and the V segment lost 1 base, leaving 7 bases of the junction unmatched. The length of the CDR3 is 16 residues. Germline V CDR1 and CDR2: LGHNA, YNFKEQ. This clonotype has a count of ten or more. Antigen specificity is unknown. Study observations and caveats: When the response was secondary, it was weaker but reached its peak faster, day 5 versus 15. Most clones from primary vaccination resurfaced after the booster (around 97% CD4, over 85% CD8).

For TCR, cDNA came from 5'RACE template switching, which added a universal primer site and UMIs. Each CDR3 protein gets one entry after TCRdb re-called the 5' RACE reads with MiXCR. The table shows 200,000 to 250,000 distinct CDR3 sequences, with about 3% occurring only once. The starting material was CD4+ T cells sorted from PBMCs, obtained 10 days after the yellow fever booster vaccination. This sequence originates from a man between 18 and 35 years old who received the YFV17D yellow fever vaccine. The chain has TRBV4-2 and TRBJ2-1; 10 bases are a match to TRBD1. In DNA, the CDR3 is TGTGCCAGCAGCCAAGTGAGGGGACAGGGGTGGAATGAGCAGTTCTTC. It codes for CASSQVRGQGWNEQFF.